This T cell receptor (beta chain) was recorded in a study of OX40 agonist ivuxolimab in advanced cancers. Germline loops: CDR1 KGHSH, CDR2 LQKENI. The length of the CDR3 is 17 residues. Trimming took 4 bases from V and 3 from J; bases not matched to a gene: 11. Profiling relied on immunoSEQ multiplex PCR, and the TCRdb table lists in-frame clones only, not all of them. The data hold roughly 80,000 clones, with around 80% observed a single time. This TCR derives from an adult with an advanced solid tumor such as melanoma, head and neck, liver or kidney cancer. The chain combines TRBV18 with TRBJ1-4; 7 positions match TRBD1. The material was CD4+ or CD8+ T cells sorted from blood, obtained in a trial of the OX40 agonist ivuxolimab. In DNA form, the CDR3 reads TGTGCCAGCTCACAATGGAGAGGGGGCGGTCCTAATGAAAAACTGTTTTTT. As protein: CASSQWRGGGPNEKLFF.